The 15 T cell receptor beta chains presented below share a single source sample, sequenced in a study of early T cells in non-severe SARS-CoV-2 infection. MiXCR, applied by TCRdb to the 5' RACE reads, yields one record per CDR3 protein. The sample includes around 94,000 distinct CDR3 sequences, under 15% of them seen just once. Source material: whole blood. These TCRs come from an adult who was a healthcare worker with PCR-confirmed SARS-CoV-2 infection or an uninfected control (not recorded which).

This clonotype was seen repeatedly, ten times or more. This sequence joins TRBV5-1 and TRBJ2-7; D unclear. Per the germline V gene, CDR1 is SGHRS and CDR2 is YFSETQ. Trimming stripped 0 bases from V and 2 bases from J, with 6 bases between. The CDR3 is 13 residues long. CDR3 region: CASSLGHAYEQYF. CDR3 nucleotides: TGCGCCAGCAGCTTGGGGCACGCCTACGAGCAGTACTTC.

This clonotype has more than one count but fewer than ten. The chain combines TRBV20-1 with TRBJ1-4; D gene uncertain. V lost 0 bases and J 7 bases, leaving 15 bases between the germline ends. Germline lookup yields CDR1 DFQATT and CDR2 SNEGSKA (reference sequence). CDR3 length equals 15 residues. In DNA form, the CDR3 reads TGCAGTGCTAGAGATCTGGACCACAGCACTGAAAAACTGTTTTTT. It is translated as CSARDLDHSTEKLFF.

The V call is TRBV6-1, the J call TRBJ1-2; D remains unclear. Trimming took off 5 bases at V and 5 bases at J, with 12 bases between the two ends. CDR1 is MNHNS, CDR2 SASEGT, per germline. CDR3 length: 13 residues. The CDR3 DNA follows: TGTGCCAGCAGTCTCCCCAAAGCGTATGGCTACACCTTC. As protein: CASSLPKAYGYTF.

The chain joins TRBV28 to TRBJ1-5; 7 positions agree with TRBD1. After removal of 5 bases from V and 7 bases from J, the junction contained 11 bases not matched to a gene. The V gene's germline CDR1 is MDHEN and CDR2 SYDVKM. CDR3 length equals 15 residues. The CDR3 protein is CASSPPRQGHQPQHF. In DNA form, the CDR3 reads TGTGCCAGCAGTCCTCCCCGACAGGGCCACCAGCCCCAGCATTTT.

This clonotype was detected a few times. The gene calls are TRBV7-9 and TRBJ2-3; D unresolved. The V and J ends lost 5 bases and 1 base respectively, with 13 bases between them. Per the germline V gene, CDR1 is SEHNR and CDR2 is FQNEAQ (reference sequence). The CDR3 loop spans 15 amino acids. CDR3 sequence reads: CASSPRLSGTDTQYF. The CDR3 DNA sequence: TGTGCCAGCAGCCCTCGTCTTAGTGGCACAGATACGCAGTATTTT.

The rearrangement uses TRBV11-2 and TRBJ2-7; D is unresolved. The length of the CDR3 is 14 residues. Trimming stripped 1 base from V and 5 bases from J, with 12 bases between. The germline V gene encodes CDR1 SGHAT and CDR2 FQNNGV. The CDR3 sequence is CASSLGVGYNEQYF. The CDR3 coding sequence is TGTGCCAGCAGCTTAGGCGTGGGGTATAACGAGCAGTACTTC.

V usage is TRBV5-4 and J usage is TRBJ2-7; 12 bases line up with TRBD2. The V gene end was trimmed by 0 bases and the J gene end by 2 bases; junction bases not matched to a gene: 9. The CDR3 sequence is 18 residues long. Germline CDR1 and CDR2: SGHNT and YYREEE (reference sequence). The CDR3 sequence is CASSLGPSGRGRAYEQYF. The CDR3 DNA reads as TGTGCCAGCAGCTTGGGTCCTAGCGGGAGGGGACGGGCCTACGAGCAGTACTTC.

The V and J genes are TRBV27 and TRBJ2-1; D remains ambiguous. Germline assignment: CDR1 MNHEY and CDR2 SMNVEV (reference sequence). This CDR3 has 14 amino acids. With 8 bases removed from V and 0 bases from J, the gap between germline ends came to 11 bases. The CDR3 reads CASRPASSYNEQFF. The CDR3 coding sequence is TGTGCCAGCCGGCCGGCCAGCTCCTACAATGAGCAGTTCTTC.

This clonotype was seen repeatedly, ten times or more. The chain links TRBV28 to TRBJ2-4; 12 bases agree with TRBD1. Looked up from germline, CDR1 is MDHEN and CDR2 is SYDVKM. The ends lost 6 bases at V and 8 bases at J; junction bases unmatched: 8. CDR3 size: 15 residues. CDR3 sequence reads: CASSSTGTGGDIQYF. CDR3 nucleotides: TGTGCCAGCAGCTCCACCGGGACAGGGGGCGACATTCAGTACTTC.

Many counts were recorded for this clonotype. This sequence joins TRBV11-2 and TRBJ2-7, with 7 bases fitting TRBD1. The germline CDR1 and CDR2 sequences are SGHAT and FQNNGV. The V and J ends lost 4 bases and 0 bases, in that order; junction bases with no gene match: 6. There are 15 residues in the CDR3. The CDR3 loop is CASSWSRDSSYEQYF. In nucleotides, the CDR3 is TGTGCCAGCAGCTGGTCCCGGGACAGCTCCTACGAGCAGTACTTC.

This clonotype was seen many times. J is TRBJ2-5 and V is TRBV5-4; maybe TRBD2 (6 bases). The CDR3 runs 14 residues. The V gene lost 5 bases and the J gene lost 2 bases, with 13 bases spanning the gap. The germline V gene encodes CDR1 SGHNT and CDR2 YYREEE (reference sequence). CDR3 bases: TGTGCCAGCAGTTCGGGACTTAATCAAGAGACCCAGTACTTC. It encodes CASSSGLNQETQYF.

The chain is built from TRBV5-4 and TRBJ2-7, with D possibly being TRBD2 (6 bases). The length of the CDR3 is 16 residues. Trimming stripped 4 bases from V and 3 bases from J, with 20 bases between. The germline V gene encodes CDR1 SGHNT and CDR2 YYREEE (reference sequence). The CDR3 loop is CASSGGTRDRVYEQYF. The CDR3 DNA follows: TGTGCCAGCAGCGGGGGGACGAGAGACCGAGTCTACGAGCAGTACTTC.

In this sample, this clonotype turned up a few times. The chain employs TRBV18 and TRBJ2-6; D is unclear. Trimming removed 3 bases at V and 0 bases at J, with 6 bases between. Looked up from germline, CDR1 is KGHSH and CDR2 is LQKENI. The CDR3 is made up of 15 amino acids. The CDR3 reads CASSPVNSGANVLTF. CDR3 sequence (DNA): TGTGCCAGCTCACCCGTGAACTCTGGGGCCAACGTCCTGACTTTC.

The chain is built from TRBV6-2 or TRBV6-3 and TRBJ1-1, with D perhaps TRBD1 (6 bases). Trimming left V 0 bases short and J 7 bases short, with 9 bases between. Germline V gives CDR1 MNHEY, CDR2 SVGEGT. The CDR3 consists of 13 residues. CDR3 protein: CASSYSGGFEAFF. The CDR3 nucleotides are TGTGCCAGCAGTTACTCAGGGGGGTTTGAAGCTTTCTTT.

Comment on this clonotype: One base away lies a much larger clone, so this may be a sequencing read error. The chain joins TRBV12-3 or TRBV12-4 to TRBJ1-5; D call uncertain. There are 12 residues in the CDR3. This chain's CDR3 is CASRSLDQPQRF. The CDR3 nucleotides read TGTGCCAGCAGAAGTTTGGACCAGCCCCAGCGTTTT.